This entry lists 27 T cell receptor beta chains sequenced from one sample in a study of Ad26.COV2.S vaccination and SARS-CoV-2 variants. Profiled with immunoSEQ multiplex PCR; TCRdb holds only in-frame clones, not every one. The sample yields around 350,000 clones, 90% to 95% seen once. This specimen consisted of peripheral blood, obtained after recovery from COVID-19. These receptors came from a human donor who had recovered from COVID-19.

This chain links TRBV6-5 with TRBJ1-4; no reliable D call. V lost 6 bases to trimming and J lost 3 bases, with 5 bases between them. Per germline, CDR1 MNHEY and CDR2 SVGAGI. This CDR3 comprises 12 residues. The CDR3 loop is CASRQSNEKLFF. The CDR3 DNA reads as TGTGCCAGCAGACAGTCTAATGAAAAACTGTTTTTT.

V gene TRBV7-8 combines with J gene TRBJ2-7; D possibly corresponds to TRBD1 (6 bases). The CDR3 length is 16 residues. Germline assignment: CDR1 SGHVS and CDR2 FQNEAQ. Between the trimmed V and J ends, which lost 5 bases and 6 bases, there was a span of 23 bases. The CDR3 nucleotides are TGTGCCAGCAGCCCCAGGGTAGGGGGAAGCTCTAGCGAGCAGTACTTC. Residues: CASSPRVGGSSSEQYF.

The J gene is TRBJ2-7, the V gene TRBV4-3; a weak D match, TRBD1 (5 bases). CDR1 is LGHNA and CDR2 is YSLEER in the germline V gene. The CDR3 totals 14 residues. V was shortened by 1 base and J by 3 bases, with 10 bases between the two germline ends. Here the CDR3 DNA reads TGCGCCAGCAGCCAAGCCGGACAAAGCTACGAGCAGTACTTC. This encodes CASSQAGQSYEQYF.

The V call is TRBV3-1 (or the pseudogene TRBV3-2), the J call TRBJ1-1, with a possible D match to TRBD1 (6 bases). The length of the CDR3 is 15 residues. Germline loops: CDR1 LGHDT, CDR2 YNNKEL (reference sequence). Trimming took 1 base from V and 5 from J, leaving 14 bases between them. This CDR3 is CASSQGRRGGTEAFF. Here the CDR3 DNA reads TGTGCCAGCAGCCAAGGTCGCAGGGGAGGGACTGAAGCTTTCTTT.

This chain uses TRBV4-2 with TRBJ2-3, with 8 bases fitting TRBD2. The CDR3 runs 18 residues. Germline values: CDR1 LGHNA, CDR2 YNFKEQ. J lost 4 bases, V lost 0 bases, and 12 bases had no gene match. CDR3 protein: CASSQDLLRGGPADTQYF. CDR3 in DNA: TGTGCCAGCAGCCAAGACCTACTACGGGGGGGCCCGGCAGATACGCAGTATTTT.

V gene TRBV9 combines with J gene TRBJ1-1; no clear D gene. In germline, CDR1 is SGDLS, CDR2 YYNGEE. The CDR3 extends over 13 amino acids. Trimming cost V 4 bases and J 0 bases, with 7 bases left between them. In nucleotides, the CDR3 is TGTGCCAGCAGCCCCTCGATGAACACTGAAGCTTTCTTT. Residues: CASSPSMNTEAFF.

The gene calls are TRBV7-8 and TRBJ2-3; 7 positions agree with TRBD2. V gave up 5 bases and J gave up 0 bases; unmatched junction bases: 11. The CDR3 covers 17 residues. Germline CDR1 is SGHVS and CDR2 is FQNEAQ. The CDR3 reads CASSLEGLAASTDTQYF. The CDR3 DNA reads as TGTGCCAGCAGCCTAGAGGGCCTAGCGGCTAGCACAGATACGCAGTATTTT.

The rearrangement joins TRBV2 to TRBJ1-4, with unresolved D. V lost 2 bases to trimming and J lost 5 bases, with 12 bases between them. Germline V lookup: CDR1 SNHLY, CDR2 FYNNEI. The CDR3 runs to 15 residues. CDR3 loop: CASSEISTPNEKLFF. CDR3 nucleotides: TGTGCCAGCAGTGAAATATCTACCCCCAATGAAAAACTGTTTTTT.

This CDR3 is CASSDSRTNYGYTF. The CDR3 DNA reads TGTGCCAGCAGTGACTCCAGGACGAACTATGGCTACACCTTC. The chain carries TRBV6-4 and TRBJ1-2, with D uncertain. V lost 0 bases, J lost 2 bases, and 7 bases lay in between. This CDR3 region has 14 residues. CDR1 MRHNA and CDR2 SNTAGT come from the germline V gene.

The rearrangement joins TRBV7-6 to TRBJ2-2; D not certain. This CDR3 is built from 13 residues. V dropped 5 bases and J dropped 7 bases, with 11 bases sitting between them. Germline V gene sequence: CDR1 SGHVS, CDR2 FNYEAQ. Written as DNA, the CDR3 is TGTGCCAGCAGCCCAGGACCTCTCGGGGAGCTGTTTTTT. It specifies CASSPGPLGELFF.

The chain uses TRBV5-1 and TRBJ2-5; a possible D gene is TRBD2 (5 bases). Per germline, CDR1 SGHRS and CDR2 YFSETQ. CDR3 size: 14 residues. Trimming took off 1 base at V and 1 base at J, with 8 bases between the two ends. The CDR3 DNA reads TGCGCCAGCAGCTTGAGCAGCGGCCAAGAGACCCAGTACTTC. As protein: CASSLSSGQETQYF.

This CDR3 reads CASSQDRRVEDTQYF. DNA of the CDR3: TGTGCCAGCAGCCAAGATAGAAGGGTTGAGGATACGCAGTATTTT. The chain employs TRBV14 and TRBJ2-3; unclear D gene. The CDR3 contains 15 residues. Trimming pared 0 bases from V and 6 bases from J, leaving 13 bases between. Germline lookup yields CDR1 SGHDN and CDR2 FVKESK.

The genes are TRBV5-4 and TRBJ1-2, with 10 bases identical to TRBD1. The CDR3 length is 14 residues. The V and J ends lost 5 bases and 4 bases, in that order; junction bases with no gene match: 5. Germline assignment: CDR1 SGHNT and CDR2 YYREEE (reference sequence). This CDR3 is CASRPRTGGYGYTF. Written as DNA, the CDR3 is TGTGCCAGCAGGCCTAGGACAGGGGGCTATGGCTACACCTTC.

Here the CDR3 DNA reads TGTGCCAGCAGTTTTCCCCAGAGGGGTTCGTACAATGAGCAGTTCTTC. The encoded protein is CASSFPQRGSYNEQFF. The chain recombines TRBV27 with TRBJ2-1; D is possibly TRBD1 or TRBD2 (5 bases each). CDR3 length: 16 residues. V gave up 3 bases and J gave up 4 bases, with 16 bases separating them. Germline CDR1 and CDR2: MNHEY and SMNVEV (reference sequence).

The V gene is TRBV18, the J gene TRBJ2-2; 7 nucleotides line up with TRBD1. Germline trimming cut 3 bases from V and 0 bases from J; bases unmatched to any gene: 7. Germline-derived CDR1 and CDR2 are KGHSH and LQKENI. CDR3 length: 17 amino acids. The CDR3 protein is CASSPLRQGPNTGELFF. The DNA for the CDR3 is TGTGCCAGCTCACCGCTGCGACAGGGACCGAACACCGGGGAGCTGTTTTTT. Looking up the rest from reference TRBV18 and TRBJ2-2 gives the full variable domain: NAGVMQNPRHLVRRRGQEARLRCSPMKGHSHVYWYRQLPEEGLKFMVYLQKENIIDESGMPKERFSAEFPKEGPSILRIQQVVRGDSAAYFCASSPLRQGPNTGELFFGEGSRLTVL.

V and J are TRBV10-3 and TRBJ1-3, with D maybe TRBD1 (5 bases). Looked up from germline, CDR1 is ENHRY and CDR2 is SYGVKD. The CDR3 has 15 residues. Trimming took 8 bases from V and 4 from J, leaving 18 bases between them. CDR3 in DNA: TGTGCCATCGGGGGTATGGACAAGGGCGGAAACACCATATATTTT. Its protein product is CAIGGMDKGGNTIYF.

In this sample, this clone turned up once. The rearrangement joins TRBV5-6 to TRBJ2-5; a weak D match, TRBD2 (6 bases). This CDR3 spans 13 amino acids. Germline V gene data show CDR1 as SGHDT and CDR2 as YYEEEE. The V end lost 3 bases, the J end lost 4 bases, and 10 bases lay between the germline ends. The CDR3 DNA reads as TGTGCCAGCAGCTCTAGCGTCCGAGAGACCCAGTACTTC. This codes for CASSSSVRETQYF.

The gene calls are TRBV11-2 and TRBJ2-3; D ambiguous. The CDR3 sequence is 14 residues long. V was clipped by 2 bases and J by 0 bases, with 6 bases between them. CDR1 and CDR2 from the germline V gene are SGHAT and FQNNGV. The CDR3 protein is CASSLQDSTDTQYF. DNA for the CDR3: TGTGCCAGCAGCTTACAGGATAGCACAGATACGCAGTATTTT.

This clone was seen just once. The chain couples TRBV6-5 to TRBJ1-1, with D uncertain. V lost 2 bases and J 1 base, leaving 11 bases between the germline ends. This CDR3 spans 15 amino acids. Per the germline V gene, CDR1 is MNHEY and CDR2 is SVGAGI. CDR3 DNA sequence: TGTGCCAGCAGTTACCGGCCAGTCGGGAACACTGAAGCTTTCTTT. Protein: CASSYRPVGNTEAFF.

The CDR3 DNA is TGTGCCAGCAGCGTAGAGTGGGGCGTTAATGAAAAACTGTTTTTT. This codes for CASSVEWGVNEKLFF. The rearrangement links TRBV9 to TRBJ1-4; tentative D call: TRBD1 (5 bases). V shed 0 bases and J shed 4 bases, with 10 bases lying between them. CDR3 length equals 15 residues. Germline V CDR1 and CDR2: SGDLS, YYNGEE.

The chain couples TRBV5-6 to TRBJ2-3, with 10 bases matching TRBD1. CDR1 is SGHDT, CDR2 YYEEEE, per germline. CDR3 length: 16 amino acids. V dropped 4 bases and J dropped 4; count of bases not matched to a gene: 9. The CDR3 coding sequence is TGTGCCAGCAGCAAGGGACAGGGGCGAGTTGCAGATACGCAGTATTTT. Its protein is CASSKGQGRVADTQYF.

The J gene is TRBJ2-1, the V gene TRBV9, with TRBD2 as a possible D gene (6 bases). Per germline, CDR1 SGDLS and CDR2 YYNGEE. This CDR3 is 14 amino acids long. The V gene lost 0 bases and the J gene lost 6 bases, with 10 bases spanning the gap. In DNA form, the CDR3 reads TGTGCCAGCAGCGTAGATGCGGGGCCCAATGAGCAGTTCTTC. This gives the protein CASSVDAGPNEQFF.

The gene calls are TRBV5-4 and TRBJ1-2; D might be TRBD1 (5 bases). Trimming shortened V by 0 bases and J by 14 bases, and 14 bases separated the two germline ends. This CDR3 region has 12 residues. Germline V gives CDR1 SGHNT, CDR2 YYREEE (reference sequence). The CDR3 nucleotides are TGTGCCAGCAGCTTGGAAGGGGTCATGTGGACCTTC. It yields the protein CASSLEGVMWTF.

The chain carries TRBV7-9 and TRBJ1-1; D is possibly TRBD1 (5 bases). The V end lost 5 bases, the J end lost 10 bases, and 17 bases lay between the germline ends. Germline V lookup: CDR1 SEHNR, CDR2 FQNEAQ (reference sequence). The CDR3 has 13 amino acids. CDR3 region: CASSQEGRAGAFF. CDR3 sequence (DNA): TGTGCCAGCAGCCAAGAGGGGCGGGCAGGAGCTTTCTTT.

The chain recombines TRBV9 with TRBJ2-3; the match to TRBD1 covers 9 bases. The germline V gene has CDR1 SGDLS and CDR2 YYNGEE. The V and J ends lost 2 bases and 5 bases, in that order; junction bases with no gene match: 6. The CDR3 sequence is 15 residues long. For the CDR3, the DNA is TGTGCCAGCAGCGTGGATTGGGACAGGGAAGATACGCAGTATTTT. The encoded protein is CASSVDWDREDTQYF.

This sequence joins TRBV13 and TRBJ1-1; no firm D call. There are 13 residues in the CDR3. Between the trimmed V and J ends, which lost 0 bases and 4 bases, there was a span of 6 bases. The germline V gene has CDR1 PRHDT and CDR2 FYEKMQ (reference sequence). The CDR3 sequence is CASSLGLPTEAFF. The CDR3 coding sequence is TGTGCCAGCAGCTTAGGCCTGCCCACTGAAGCTTTCTTT.

The chain carries TRBV7-9 and TRBJ1-2; D uncertain. This CDR3 region has 15 residues. Looked up from germline, CDR1 is SEHNR and CDR2 is FQNEAQ (reference sequence). Trimming removed 5 bases from V and 8 bases from J, with 21 bases in between. The CDR3 nucleotides read TGTGCCAGCAGCCCCCCGTATGAGGCCAAGGGCGGCTACACCTTC. This encodes CASSPPYEAKGGYTF.